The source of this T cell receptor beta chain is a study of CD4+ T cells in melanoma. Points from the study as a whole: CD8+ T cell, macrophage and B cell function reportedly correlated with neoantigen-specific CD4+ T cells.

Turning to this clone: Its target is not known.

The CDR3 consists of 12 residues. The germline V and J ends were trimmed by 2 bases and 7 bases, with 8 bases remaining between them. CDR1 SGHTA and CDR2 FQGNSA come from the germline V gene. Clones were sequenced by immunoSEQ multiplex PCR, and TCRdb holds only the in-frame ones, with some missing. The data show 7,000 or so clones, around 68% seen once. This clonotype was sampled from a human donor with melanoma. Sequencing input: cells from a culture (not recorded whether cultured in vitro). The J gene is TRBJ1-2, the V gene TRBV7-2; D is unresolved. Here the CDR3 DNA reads TGTGCCAGCAGCTTATATAGAGGTGGCTACACCTTC. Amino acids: CASSLYRGGYTF.